This T cell receptor beta chain was recorded in a study of CD8 T cells in Susac syndrome. Overall study: Susac syndrome patients were untreated, on corticosteroids with some adding intravenous immunoglobulin, or on intravenous immunoglobulin only.

The T cells that were sequenced for TCR beta were CD8+ and CD4+ cells from blood. It was negative isolation that provided the CD8+ and CD4+ T cells, whereas TEMRA cells were enriched by FACS. Study-wide results and caveats: Within Susac syndrome CD4+ T cell repertoires, clonal expansion was not evident.

The authors reverse transcribed roughly 0.5 to 1 ug RNA with random hexamers. TCRdb re-called the immunoSEQ multiplex PCR reads with MiXCR, one entry per CDR3 protein. The sample includes about 160,000 distinct CDR3 sequences, more than 95% of them seen just once. Note on this clonotype: The target antigen is unknown.

Per germline, CDR1 SEHNR and CDR2 FQNEAQ (reference sequence). With V trimmed by 5 bases and J by 2 bases, 6 bases remained unmatched. The CDR3 covers 15 residues. This chain links TRBV7-9 with TRBJ2-3, with 8 bases that match TRBD2. Material: CD4+ T cells from PBMCs. The TCR originated in a human donor with Susac syndrome. CDR3 amino acids: CASSLGTSTTDTQYF. The DNA for the CDR3 is TGTGCCAGCAGCCTCGGGACTAGTACCACAGATACGCAGTATTTT.